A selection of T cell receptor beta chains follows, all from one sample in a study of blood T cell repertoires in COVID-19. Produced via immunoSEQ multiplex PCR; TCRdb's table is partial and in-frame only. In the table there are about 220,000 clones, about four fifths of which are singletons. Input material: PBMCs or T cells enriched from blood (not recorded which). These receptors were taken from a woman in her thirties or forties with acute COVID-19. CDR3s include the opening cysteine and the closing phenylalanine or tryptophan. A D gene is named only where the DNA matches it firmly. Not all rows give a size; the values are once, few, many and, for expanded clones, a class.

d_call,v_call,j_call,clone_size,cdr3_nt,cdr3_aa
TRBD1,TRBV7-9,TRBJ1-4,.,TGTGCCAGCAGCCCCACAGGGGCTGCTGAAAAACTGTTTTTT,CASSPTGAAEKLFF
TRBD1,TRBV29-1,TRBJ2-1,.,TGCAGCGTTGCCTTACAGGGGGTTCGACCCTACAATGAGCAGTTCTTC,CSVALQGVRPYNEQFF
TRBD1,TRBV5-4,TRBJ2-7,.,TGTGCCAGCAGCCCCGCGCTTACAGGGGCCCTAACGGAGACACACTTC,CASSPALTGALTETHF
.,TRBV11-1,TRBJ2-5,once,TGTGCCAGCAGCTTAGAGGTGGAGTTCCAAGAGACCCAGTACTTC,CASSLEVEFQETQYF
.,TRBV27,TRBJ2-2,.,TGTGCCAGCAGTTTATCAGCAGGGTTCACCGGGGAGCTGTTTTTT,CASSLSAGFTGELFF
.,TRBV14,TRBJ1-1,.,TGTGCCAGCAGCCCAAACGCGGCGTCTCCCACCATGAACACTGAAGCTTTCTTT,CASSPNAASPTMNTEAFF
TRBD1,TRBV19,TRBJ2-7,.,TGTGCCAGTAGGGGACAGACCTACGAGCAGTACTTC,CASRGQTYEQYF
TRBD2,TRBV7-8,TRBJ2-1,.,TGTGCCAGCAGCCCACTACAAAGTTGGCGGGAGTTAATTGAGAATGAGCAGTTCTTC,CASSPLQSWRELIENEQFF
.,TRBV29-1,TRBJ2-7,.,TGCAGCGCCGCCGGGACAACACCCTACGAGCAGTACTTC,CSAAGTTPYEQYF
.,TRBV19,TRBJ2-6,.,TGTGCCAGTAAGGAGGGTCGTATTGGCTCTGGGGCCAACGTCCTGACTTTC,CASKEGRIGSGANVLTF
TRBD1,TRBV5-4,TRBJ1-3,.,TGTGCCAGCAGCATGACAGGGCACTCTGGAAACACCATATATTTT,CASSMTGHSGNTIYF
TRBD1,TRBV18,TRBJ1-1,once,TGTGCCAGCTCACCTCGTGGACAGGGGATGAACACTGAAGCTTTCTTT,CASSPRGQGMNTEAFF
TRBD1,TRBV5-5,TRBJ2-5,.,TGTGCCAGCAGCTTGGGGGCGAATATCAGGGGGATACGTGGAGAGACCCAGTACTTC,CASSLGANIRGIRGETQYF
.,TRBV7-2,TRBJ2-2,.,TGTGCCAGCAGCGTCCAGAAGTACACCGGGGAGCTGTTTTTT,CASSVQKYTGELFF
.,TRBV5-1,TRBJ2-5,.,TGCGCCAGCAGCTTGGCCAGGGAGACCCAGTACTTC,CASSLARETQYF
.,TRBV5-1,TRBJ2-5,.,TGCGCCAGCAGCTTGGGGTCCACAACGGAGACCCAGTACTTC,CASSLGSTTETQYF
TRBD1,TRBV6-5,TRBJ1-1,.,TGTGCCAGCACCCCTCCGGGGACAGGGAACACTGAAGCTTTCTTT,CASTPPGTGNTEAFF
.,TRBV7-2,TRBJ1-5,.,TGTGCCAGCAGCTTAGGGTGGTCCGGTCAGCCCCAGCATTTT,CASSLGWSGQPQHF
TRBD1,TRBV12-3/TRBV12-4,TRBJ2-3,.,TGTGCCAGCAGTCGTATCCGGGACAGGGAGCCGTATTTT,CASSRIRDREPYF
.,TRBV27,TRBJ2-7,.,TGTGCCAGCAGTTCGGGTATGCGGTACGAGCAGTACTTC,CASSSGMRYEQYF
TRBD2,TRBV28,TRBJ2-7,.,TGTGCCAGCAGTAGACTAGCGCAGACCTCCTACGAGCAGTACTTC,CASSRLAQTSYEQYF
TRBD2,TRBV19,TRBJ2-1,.,TGTGCCAGTAGCAACCCCCGGGCTAGCGGGGACCTCAATGAGCAGTTCTTC,CASSNPRASGDLNEQFF
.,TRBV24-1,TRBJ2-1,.,TGTGCCACCAGTGATCGAAAGCTGGGCGGGACCCTTAATGAGCAGTTCTTC,CATSDRKLGGTLNEQFF
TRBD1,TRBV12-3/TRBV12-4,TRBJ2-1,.,TGTGCCAGCAACCCAGCCGGGACAGCTCAGTTCTTC,CASNPAGTAQFF
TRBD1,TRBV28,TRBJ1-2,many,TGTGCCAGCAGATTACAGGGGGGAAGCTATGGCTACACCTTC,CASRLQGGSYGYTF
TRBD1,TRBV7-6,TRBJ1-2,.,TGTGCCAGCAGCTTAGATGTCTGGACAGGGGGCGCCGATGGCTACACCTTC,CASSLDVWTGGADGYTF
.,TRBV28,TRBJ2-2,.,TGTGCCAGCAGTCGAGGCGGAGTGGTAGAGTTGTTTTTT,CASSRGGVVELFF
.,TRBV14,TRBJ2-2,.,TGTGCCAGCAAGAGCGTGCAGAACACCGGGGAGCTGTTTTTT,CASKSVQNTGELFF
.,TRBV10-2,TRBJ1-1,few,TGCGCCAGCAGTGTCGTTGCCTGGAGGATGAACACTGAAGCTTTCTTT,CASSVVAWRMNTEAFF
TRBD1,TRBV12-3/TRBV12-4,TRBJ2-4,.,TGTGCCAGCAGGCCAGGACAGGACATTCAGTACTTC,CASRPGQDIQYF
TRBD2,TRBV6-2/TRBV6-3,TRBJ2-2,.,TGTGCCAGCAGCCACCGATTACGATCGGCGGGGGTCGGGGAGCTGTTTTTT,CASSHRLRSAGVGELFF
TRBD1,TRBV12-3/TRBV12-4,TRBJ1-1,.,TGTGCCAGCACCTCGACAGGGGACACTGAAGCTTTCTTT,CASTSTGDTEAFF
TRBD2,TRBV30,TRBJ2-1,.,TGTGCCTGGAGTCCAGGAAGGGAACTAGCGGATTACAATGAGCAGTTCTTC,CAWSPGRELADYNEQFF
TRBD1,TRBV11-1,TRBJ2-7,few,TGTGCCAGCAGCCCGGGACAGTCCTACGAGCAGTACTTC,CASSPGQSYEQYF
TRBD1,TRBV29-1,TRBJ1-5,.,TGCAGCATATCTAAAGGGGACAGTAATCAGCCCCAGCATTTT,CSISKGDSNQPQHF
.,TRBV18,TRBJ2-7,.,TGTGCCAGCTCATTACAGGGAGGGGACGAGCAGTACTTC,CASSLQGGDEQYF
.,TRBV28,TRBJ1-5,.,TGTGCCAGCAGTTTGGGGGGACCCAATCAGCCCCAGCATTTT,CASSLGGPNQPQHF
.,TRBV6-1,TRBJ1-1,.,TGTGCCAGCAGTGAACCGGGTTTGGTCGCCACTGAAGCTTTCTTT,CASSEPGLVATEAFF
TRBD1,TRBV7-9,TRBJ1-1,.,TGTGCCAGCAGCCCCAGACAGGGATCGGGAGTGAACACTGAAGCTTTCTTT,CASSPRQGSGVNTEAFF
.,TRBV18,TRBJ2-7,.,TGTGCCAGCTCACCACGAGCTCGCTCCTACGAGCAGTACTTC,CASSPRARSYEQYF
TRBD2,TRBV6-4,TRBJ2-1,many,TGTGCCAGCAGTGACTCTAGCGGGGGGGCCAATGAGCAGTTCTTC,CASSDSSGGANEQFF
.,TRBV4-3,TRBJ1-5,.,TGCGCCAGCAGCCAAGACAGGGATAGCAATCAGCCCCAGCATTTT,CASSQDRDSNQPQHF
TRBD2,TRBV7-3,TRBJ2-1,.,TGTGCCAGCAGCTTAATTAGCGGGGGGGCAAAGTTCTTC,CASSLISGGAKFF
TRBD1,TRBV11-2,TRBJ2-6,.,TGTGCCAGCAGCCTCCGCGGGACAGGGGAGGCTGGGGCCAACGTCCTGACTTTC,CASSLRGTGEAGANVLTF
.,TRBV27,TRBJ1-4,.,TGTGCCAGCAGTTGGGCCTTTAATGAAAAACTGTTTTTT,CASSWAFNEKLFF
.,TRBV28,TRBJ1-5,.,TGTGCCAGCAGTTTACGTTATGGGGCAGATCAGCCCCAGCATTTT,CASSLRYGADQPQHF
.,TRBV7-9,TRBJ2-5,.,TGTGCCAGCAGCTTAGGCTGGGCAGGGGAGAAGACCCAGTACTTC,CASSLGWAGEKTQYF
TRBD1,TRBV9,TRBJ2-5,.,TGTGCCAGCAGCGCGACAGGGGGCGCGGAGACCCAGTACTTC,CASSATGGAETQYF
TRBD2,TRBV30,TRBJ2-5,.,TGTGCCTGGACGGACGGGGGGGAGACCCAGTACTTC,CAWTDGGETQYF
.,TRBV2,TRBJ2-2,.,TGTGCCAGCAAGATGGGACTCCACACCGGGGAGCTGTTTTTT,CASKMGLHTGELFF
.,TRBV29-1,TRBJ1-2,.,TGCAGCGCCCGGAGGGAGGGCCTGAATGGCTACACCTTC,CSARREGLNGYTF
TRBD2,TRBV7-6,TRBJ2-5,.,TGTGCCAGCAGCATCGGGACTAGCAATGGGAAGACCCAGTACTTC,CASSIGTSNGKTQYF
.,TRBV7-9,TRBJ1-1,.,TGTGCCAGCAGCCAACCCGGGAGTGTAGAAGCTTTCTTT,CASSQPGSVEAFF
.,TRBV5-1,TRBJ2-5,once,TGCGCCAGCAGCTTGGGTGGTAGCGAGACCCAGTACTTC,CASSLGGSETQYF
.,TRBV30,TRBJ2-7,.,TGTGCCTGGAGTAAGATTGCAGAGGCGCAGACCTACGAGCAGTACTTC,CAWSKIAEAQTYEQYF